This T cell receptor (beta chain) comes out of a study of blood T cell repertoires in COVID-19. Across the study: T cells, B-cell-depleted T cells, or PBMCs supplied cDNA or gDNA.

Only in-frame clones appear in the TCRdb table, and some are missing; sequencing was by immunoSEQ multiplex PCR. Of 200,000 to 250,000 clones listed, about four fifths are singletons. Looked up from germline, CDR1 is MDHEN and CDR2 is SYDVKM. This CDR3 spans 15 amino acids. V was shortened by 6 bases and J by 2 bases, with 13 bases between the two germline ends. Sequenced sample: peripheral blood. This receptor was identified in a woman between 70 and 85 years old with acute or convalescent COVID-19. The chain couples TRBV28 to TRBJ1-4, with a possible D match to TRBD1 (5 bases). DNA of the CDR3: TGTGCCAGCAGCCGCCTAGGGGTGACTAATGAAAAACTGTTTTTT. It translates to CASSRLGVTNEKLFF.